These T cell receptor beta chains were read from a single sample in a study of cytomegalovirus exposure and HLA in healthy donors. TCRdb keeps only in-frame clones here, not all; method: immunoSEQ multiplex PCR. This table has about 200,000 clones, approximately 86% appearing once. Sequencing was performed on PBMCs. The receptors derive from a young woman in good health and CMV-seronegative. The CDR3 runs from the conserved cysteine through the conserved F or W. Each record gives: J gene, V gene, CDR3 protein.

j_gene: TRBJ2-3
v_gene: TRBV6-1
CDR3aa: CAGRDRSDTQYF

j_gene: TRBJ1-2
v_gene: TRBV5-3
CDR3aa: CARSLMGAGYGYTF

j_gene: TRBJ2-6
v_gene: TRBV19
CDR3aa: CASSGQGASGANVLTF

j_gene: TRBJ2-7
v_gene: TRBV7-8
CDR3aa: CASSLGQGRSYEQYF

j_gene: TRBJ2-3
v_gene: TRBV5-8
CDR3aa: CASSFTPGGTDTQYF

j_gene: TRBJ2-3
v_gene: TRBV2
CDR3aa: CASSYTSAGRVTQYF

j_gene: TRBJ2-1
v_gene: TRBV10-1
CDR3aa: CASSEGTGGYNEQFF

j_gene: TRBJ2-3
v_gene: TRBV5-4
CDR3aa: CASSFYQAYIRTQYF

j_gene: TRBJ2-6
v_gene: TRBV7-2
CDR3aa: CASSLSSAASGANVLTF

j_gene: TRBJ2-7
v_gene: TRBV20-1
CDR3aa: CSANSYEQYF

j_gene: TRBJ1-1
v_gene: TRBV28
CDR3aa: CASTHRDRGTSGPYTEAFF

j_gene: TRBJ1-2
v_gene: TRBV4-1
CDR3aa: CASSPGTDGYTF